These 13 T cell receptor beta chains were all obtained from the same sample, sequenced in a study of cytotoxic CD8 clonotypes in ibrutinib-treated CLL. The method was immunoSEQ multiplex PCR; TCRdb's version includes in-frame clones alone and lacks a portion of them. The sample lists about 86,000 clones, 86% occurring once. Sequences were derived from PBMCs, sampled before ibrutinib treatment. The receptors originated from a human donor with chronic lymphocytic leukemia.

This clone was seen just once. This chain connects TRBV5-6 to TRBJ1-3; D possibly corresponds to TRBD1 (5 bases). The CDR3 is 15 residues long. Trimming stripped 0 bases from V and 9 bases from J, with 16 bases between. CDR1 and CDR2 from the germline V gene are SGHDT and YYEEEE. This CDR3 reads CASSLANSGGSTIYF. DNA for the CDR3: TGTGCCAGCAGCTTGGCCAATTCCGGGGGTAGCACCATATATTTT.

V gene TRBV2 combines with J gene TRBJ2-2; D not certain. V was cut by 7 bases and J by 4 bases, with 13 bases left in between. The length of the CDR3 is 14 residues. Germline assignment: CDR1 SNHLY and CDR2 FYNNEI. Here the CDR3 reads CASMAAIPTGELFF. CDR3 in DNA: TGTGCCAGCATGGCGGCTATTCCCACCGGGGAGCTGTTTTTT.

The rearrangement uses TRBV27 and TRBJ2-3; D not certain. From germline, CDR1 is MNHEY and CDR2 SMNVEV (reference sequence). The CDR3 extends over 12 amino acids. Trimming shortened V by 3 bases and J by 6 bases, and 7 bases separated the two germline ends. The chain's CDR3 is CASSFRYDTQYF. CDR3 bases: TGTGCCAGCAGTTTTAGGTATGATACGCAGTATTTT.

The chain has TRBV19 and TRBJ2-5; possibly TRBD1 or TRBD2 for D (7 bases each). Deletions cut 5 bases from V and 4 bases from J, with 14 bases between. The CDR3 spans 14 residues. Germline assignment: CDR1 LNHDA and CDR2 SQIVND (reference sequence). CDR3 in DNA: TGTGCCAGTAGTCAACAGGGGAGGGCAGAGACCCAGTACTTC. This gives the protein CASSQQGRAETQYF.

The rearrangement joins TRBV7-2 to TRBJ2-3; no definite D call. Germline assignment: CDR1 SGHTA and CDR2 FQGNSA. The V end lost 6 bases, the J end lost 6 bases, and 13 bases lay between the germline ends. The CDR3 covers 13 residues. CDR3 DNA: TGTGCCAGCAGTCCTAAGCCGATGGATACGCAGTATTTT. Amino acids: CASSPKPMDTQYF.

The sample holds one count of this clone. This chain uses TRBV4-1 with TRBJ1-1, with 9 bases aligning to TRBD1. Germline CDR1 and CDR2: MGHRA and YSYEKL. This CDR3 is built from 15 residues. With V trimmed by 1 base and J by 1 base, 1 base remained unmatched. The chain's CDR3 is CASSQGDRENTEAFF. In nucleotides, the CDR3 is TGCGCCAGCAGCCAAGGGGACAGGGAGAACACTGAAGCTTTCTTT.

This CDR3 is CASSLRGFGNTIYF. The CDR3 DNA reads as TGTGCCAGCAGCCTCCGTGGGTTTGGAAACACCATATATTTT. The rearrangement links TRBV5-6 to TRBJ1-3; no clear D gene. CDR3 length equals 14 residues. Germline loops: CDR1 SGHDT, CDR2 YYEEEE. V lost 4 bases and J lost 3, with 11 bases in between.

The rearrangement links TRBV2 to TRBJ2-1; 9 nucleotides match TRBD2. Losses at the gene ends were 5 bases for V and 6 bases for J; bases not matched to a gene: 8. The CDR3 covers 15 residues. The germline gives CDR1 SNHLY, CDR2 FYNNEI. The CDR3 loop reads CASSPGTSPSNEQFF. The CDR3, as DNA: TGTGCCAGCAGTCCCGGGACTAGCCCCAGCAATGAGCAGTTCTTC.

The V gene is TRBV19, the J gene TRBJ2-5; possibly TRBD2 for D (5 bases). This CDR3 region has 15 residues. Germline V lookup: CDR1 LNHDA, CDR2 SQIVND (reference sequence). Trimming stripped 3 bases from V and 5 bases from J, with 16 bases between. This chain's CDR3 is CASSIGPGGLETQYF. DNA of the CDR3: TGTGCCAGTAGTATCGGCCCGGGCGGGTTGGAGACCCAGTACTTC.

The CDR3 reads CASSQEGLARSGANVLTF. CDR3 in DNA: TGTGCCAGCAGCCAAGAGGGTCTGGCCCGCTCTGGGGCCAACGTCCTGACTTTC. This chain links TRBV14 with TRBJ2-6; D is undetermined. This CDR3 is built from 18 residues. V lost 0 bases and J lost 0, with 12 bases in between. CDR1 is SGHDN and CDR2 is FVKESK in the germline V gene.

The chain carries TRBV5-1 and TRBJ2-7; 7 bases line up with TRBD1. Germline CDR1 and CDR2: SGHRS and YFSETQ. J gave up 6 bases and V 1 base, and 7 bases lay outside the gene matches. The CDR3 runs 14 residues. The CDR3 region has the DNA TGCGCCAGCAGCTTGACTATTTCAGGGGGCGAGCAGTACTTC. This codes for CASSLTISGGEQYF.

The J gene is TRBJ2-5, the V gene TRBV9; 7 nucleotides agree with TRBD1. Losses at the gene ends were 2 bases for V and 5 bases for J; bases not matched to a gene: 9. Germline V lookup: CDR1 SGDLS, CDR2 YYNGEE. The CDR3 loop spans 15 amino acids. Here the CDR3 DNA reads TGTGCCAGCAGCGTGGGACAGCTGGATGGGGAGACCCAGTACTTC. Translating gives CASSVGQLDGETQYF.

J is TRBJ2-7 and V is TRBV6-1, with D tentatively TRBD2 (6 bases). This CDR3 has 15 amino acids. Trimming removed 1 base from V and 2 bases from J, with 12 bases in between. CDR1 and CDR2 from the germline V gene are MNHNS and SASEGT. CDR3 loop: CASSEEKGTPYEQYF. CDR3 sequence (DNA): TGTGCCAGCAGTGAAGAAAAAGGGACTCCCTACGAGCAGTACTTC.